The clone carrying this T cell receptor beta chain was seen many times. Diagnoses were established using clinical symptoms, serum thyroxine and TRAb, thyroid ultrasound and orbital computed tomography. PBMCs were collected from a roughly 10 ml volume of fresh peripheral blood. There are 14 residues in the CDR3. V lost 6 bases, J lost 6 bases, and 4 bases stayed unmatched. From germline, CDR1 is SNHLY and CDR2 FYNNEI. TCR beta CDR3 sequences were amplified from RNA transcripts. Researchers ran a first-round RT-PCR on the TCR CDR3 using the HTBI primer set. TCRdb re-called the multiplex PCR reads with MiXCR, one entry per CDR3 protein. The data hold more than 550,000 distinct CDR3 sequences, with around 20% observed a single time. The data were taken from a study of T cells in Graves' hyperthyroidism and ophthalmopathy.

This receptor was obtained from a woman aged 45-65 years with Graves' hyperthyroidism that later progressed to Graves' ophthalmopathy. The rearrangement links TRBV2 to TRBJ1-4, with 10 bases identical to TRBD1. Sequencing used blood. CDR3 amino acids: CASRRTGGYEKLFF. The DNA of the CDR3 is TGTGCCAGCAGACGGACAGGGGGTTATGAAAAACTGTTTTTT.